These T cell receptor beta chains were read from a single sample in a study of blood T cells in healthy people across ages. TCRdb re-called the 5' RACE reads through MiXCR, storing one row per CDR3 protein. The data show about 1,800,000 distinct CDR3 sequences, with approximately 30% seen just once and 7.7% held by the top ten. The specimen was blood. The receptors were gathered from a woman in her twenties or thirties in good health. Both conserved end residues are part of each CDR3. The D gene is left open where the match is weak. Only part of the rows carry a size: once, few, many, or a class if the clone is expanded.

abundance	d_gene	j_gene	v_gene	CDR3nt	CDR3aa
many	-	TRBJ2-7	TRBV9	TGTGCCAGCAGCGTTCCGAAGACCCACGAGCAGTACTTC	CASSVPKTHEQYF
many	-	TRBJ2-5	TRBV12-3/TRBV12-4	TGTGCCAGCAGTTCCCAGACTGGGGAGACCCAGTACTTC	CASSSQTGETQYF
few	-	TRBJ1-2	TRBV27	TGTGCCAGCAGGTTATCGGGTCGGAACTATGGCTACACCTTC	CASRLSGRNYGYTF
-	TRBD1	TRBJ2-1	TRBV12-3/TRBV12-4	TGTGCCAGCAGGTCCGGACAGGGGGGATCCTACAATGAGCAGTTCTTC	CASRSGQGGSYNEQFF
-	-	TRBJ1-2	TRBV20-1	TGCAGTGCTAGTAGCGTCTATGGCTACACCTTC	CSASSVYGYTF
many	-	TRBJ2-3	TRBV30	TGTGCCTGGAGTGGAGGAAGCACAGATACGCAGTATTTT	CAWSGGSTDTQYF
-	TRBD2	TRBJ2-7	TRBV20-1	TGCAGTGCTAGCCTAGCGGGCGCTTCCTACGAGCAGTACTTC	CSASLAGASYEQYF
-	-	TRBJ2-7	TRBV5-1	TGCGCCAGCAGCTTGGACTTCGCAGCCCACGAGCAGTACTTC	CASSLDFAAHEQYF
-	-	TRBJ2-1	TRBV20-1	TGCAGTGCCAGAGGGAGTGACAATGAGCAGTTCTTC	CSARGSDNEQFF
-	-	TRBJ1-5	TRBV7-2	TGTGCCAGCAGCTTAATGACAGTCAATCAGCCCCAGCATTTT	CASSLMTVNQPQHF
few	TRBD1	TRBJ2-7	TRBV5-1	TGCGCCAGCAGCATTGGGACAGGGGGGATCTACGAGCAGTACTTC	CASSIGTGGIYEQYF
few	TRBD1	TRBJ1-2	TRBV5-1	TGCGCCAGCAGCTCGGACCCAGGGGGCGTTGGCTACACCTTC	CASSSDPGGVGYTF
-	-	TRBJ2-2	TRBV3-1	TGTGCCAGCAGTCTGTTTGGGACCGGGGAGCGGTTTTTT	CASSLFGTGERFF
many	-	TRBJ1-2	TRBV6-5	TGTGCCAGCAGTTTTGGCACAGGTTTTTACACCTTC	CASSFGTGFYTF
-	TRBD2	TRBJ2-3	TRBV7-7	TGTGCCAGCAGCTTAGCGGTCCGGGACTACACAGATACGCAGTATTTT	CASSLAVRDYTDTQYF
many	TRBD2	TRBJ2-5	TRBV6-6	TGTGCCAGCAGTCCCCCACTAGCGGGCCAAGAGACCCAGTACTTC	CASSPPLAGQETQYF
-	TRBD1	TRBJ1-2	TRBV4-1	TGCGCCAGCAGCCAAGTTCTGGACAGGTCCTATGGCTACACCTTC	CASSQVLDRSYGYTF
-	-	TRBJ1-2	TRBV7-2	TGTGCCAGCAGCTTATCCCACTATGGCTACACCTTC	CASSLSHYGYTF
-	-	TRBJ1-1	TRBV29-1	TGCAGCGTTGTAAGGGAGGAGAGCACTGAAGCTTTCTTT	CSVVREESTEAFF
few	-	TRBJ1-5	TRBV4-2	TGTGCCAGCAGCCAAGATCTACAGGATGGCAATCAGCCCCAGCATTTT	CASSQDLQDGNQPQHF
few	-	TRBJ2-7	TRBV12-3/TRBV12-4	TGTGCCAGCAGATGGGCCTCGAACCCCACGCAGTACTTC	CASRWASNPTQYF
-	-	TRBJ1-2	TRBV7-9	TGTGCCAGCAGCTTAGAACGGGAAATTCACACCTTC	CASSLEREIHTF
-	TRBD1	TRBJ1-1	TRBV29-1	TGCAGCGTTGAGGCGGACAGGAACGCTGAAGCTTTCTTT	CSVEADRNAEAFF
-	TRBD1	TRBJ1-1	TRBV5-6	TGTGCCAGCAGCCCGGACAGGACCCGGGGTGAAGCTTTCTTT	CASSPDRTRGEAFF
-	-	TRBJ2-7	TRBV30	TGTGCCTGGAGTCTGGGGAACGGGCCCTACGAGCAGTACTTC	CAWSLGNGPYEQYF
-	-	TRBJ1-1	TRBV12-3/TRBV12-4	TGTGCCAGCAGTTTAGACGCCGGGACCCCGAACACTGAAGCTTTCTTT	CASSLDAGTPNTEAFF
-	TRBD2	TRBJ2-3	TRBV6-5	TGTGCCAGCGGCGGCCCTAGCGGGAGGAACCCAGATACGCAGTATTTT	CASGGPSGRNPDTQYF
-	-	TRBJ1-2	TRBV20-1	TGCAGTGCTATCCCGGGTAGCTATGGCTACACCTTC	CSAIPGSYGYTF
-	-	TRBJ2-5	TRBV5-6	TGTGCCAGCAGCTTACAGGGTAGAGAAGAGACCCAGTACTTC	CASSLQGREETQYF
-	-	TRBJ1-5	TRBV2	TGTGCCAGCACAACCGGGAAGGAGCCCCAGCATTTT	CASTTGKEPQHF
-	TRBD1	TRBJ2-1	TRBV11-2	TGTGCCAGCAGGCCAGTAGGGGGCGATGAGCAGTTCTTC	CASRPVGGDEQFF
few	-	TRBJ1-2	TRBV4-2	TGTGCCAGCAGCCAAGATCTCGCAGTTTCCGGCCACACCTTC	CASSQDLAVSGHTF
-	TRBD2	TRBJ2-7	TRBV7-2	TGTGCCAGCAGCCCAGGACTAGCGGGGGCCGCCTCCTACGAGCAGTACTTC	CASSPGLAGAASYEQYF
-	TRBD1	TRBJ2-3	TRBV18	TGTGCCAGCCTAACAGGGGGTACGCAGTATTTT	CASLTGGTQYF
-	TRBD1	TRBJ2-5	TRBV7-9	TGTGCCAGCAGCGGAAGGGACAGACAAGAGACCCAGAACTTC	CASSGRDRQETQNF
-	-	TRBJ2-5	TRBV29-1	TGCAGCGCCCGAGACACCCTTCTGGAGACCCAGTACTTC	CSARDTLLETQYF
few	TRBD2	TRBJ2-1	TRBV11-2	TGTGCCAGCAGCCTCTATAGCGGGAGTTGGGACAATGAGCAGTTCTTC	CASSLYSGSWDNEQFF
-	-	TRBJ2-1	TRBV29-1	TGCAGCGTTGCCAGGGATTTCTCCTACAATGAGCAGTTCTTC	CSVARDFSYNEQFF
-	TRBD1	TRBJ2-7	TRBV4-1	TGCGCCAGCAACGACGGACAGGGGGCGAGTGAGCAGTACTTC	CASNDGQGASEQYF
many	TRBD1	TRBJ2-7	TRBV7-9	TGTGCCAGCAGCTTAAGGGGACAGCCCTACGAGCAGTACTTC	CASSLRGQPYEQYF
few	TRBD1	TRBJ2-5	TRBV20-1	TGCAGTGCTGAGACCGGGACAGGGGCCGAGACCCAGTACTTC	CSAETGTGAETQYF
-	-	TRBJ1-5	TRBV20-1	TGCAGTGCCTCCGCACCAGATGGGGGCTATAGCAATCAGCCCCAGCATTTT	CSASAPDGGYSNQPQHF
-	-	TRBJ1-2	TRBV6-1	TGTGCAGGGGTGGGGAGCAACTATGGCTACACCTTC	CAGVGSNYGYTF
-	-	TRBJ1-4	TRBV27	TGTGCCAGCAGTTTTCCATCTTTAATAGGTGAAAAACTGTTTTTT	CASSFPSLIGEKLFF
-	-	TRBJ1-2	TRBV6-1	TGTGCCAGCAGACCCCGAGGTTCTAATGGCTACACCTTC	CASRPRGSNGYTF
-	-	TRBJ2-1	TRBV6-2/TRBV6-3	TGTGCCAGCAGGGACCCGGGTAATGATCAGTTCTTC	CASRDPGNDQFF
-	-	TRBJ1-4	TRBV12-3/TRBV12-4	TGTGCCAGCAGTTCCCCAGCACACCCGGGGAGGGGGAATGAAAAACTGTTTTTT	CASSSPAHPGRGNEKLFF
many	-	TRBJ2-4	TRBV12-3/TRBV12-4	TGTGCCAGCAGTTTAGTGGGGGAATTAGTAGCCAAAAACATTCAGTACTTC	CASSLVGELVAKNIQYF
-	-	TRBJ2-3	TRBV2	TGTGCCAGCAGTGAATACGTTGGGGGGAGCGCGGCAGATACGCAGTATTTT	CASSEYVGGSAADTQYF
-	-	TRBJ2-5	TRBV15	TGTGCCACCAGCAGAGAACTCAACTACAATGAGCAGTACTTC	CATSRELNYNEQYF
-	-	TRBJ2-5	TRBV27	TGTGCCAGCAGTTTATTTCGGGCACCTCAAGGGACCCAGTACTTC	CASSLFRAPQGTQYF
few	-	TRBJ2-7	TRBV5-4	TGTGCCAGCAGCTTGGCCGGGATGTCGACCTACGAGCAGTACTTC	CASSLAGMSTYEQYF